This entry is about one T cell receptor beta chain. CDR1 and CDR2 (germline): MDHEN, SYDVKM. This CDR3 contains 14 residues. Trimming stripped 3 bases from V and 4 bases from J, with 12 bases between. The data stem from a study of CD4+ T cells in melanoma. The table came from immunoSEQ multiplex PCR; TCRdb's copy has only in-frame clones and leaves some out. The top ten hold 4.5% to 6% of the sample, which has around 55,000 clones, 60% to 75% seen once. The chain links TRBV28 to TRBJ1-2; D is unclear. The material sequenced was tumor tissue. The clonotype originates from a human donor with melanoma. In nucleotides, the CDR3 is TGTGCCAGCAGTTTTCGGGGAGAAACCTATGGCTACACCTTC. This gives the protein CASSFRGETYGYTF.